The clone carrying this T cell receptor beta chain was detected ten times or more. Its antigen is unidentified. According to the study, TCR beta libraries were built with iRepertoire HTBI primers and CDR3-region Arm-PCR. From the multiplex PCR reads, TCRdb called clonotypes with MiXCR, one entry per CDR3 protein. The sample holds a few hundred thousand distinct CDR3 sequences, 23% seen once. Germline values: CDR1 SNHLY, CDR2 FYNNEI. The ends were cut back, 1 base at V and 4 bases at J, with 8 bases in the middle. The CDR3 loop spans 13 amino acids. Documented time point: persistent/refractory GD, antithyroid drugs over 5 years with positive TRAb. With RNA extracted from PBMCs as input, the TCR library was made. The sample belongs to a study of regulatory T cells in long-lasting Graves disease. About the research overall: Positive TSH receptor antibodies alongside over 5 years of antithyroid drugs were what marked Graves' disease as persistent.

Points from the study as a whole: Persistent patients shared more public clonotypes (about 2,700) than new patients (roughly 970). Possibly, too few samples lowered accuracy. Favored usage of TRBV28, TRBJ1-2 and TRBJ2-5 was recorded in persistent disease.

This chain joins TRBV2 and TRBJ2-7; D not certain. Sequencing was performed on peripheral blood mononuclear cells (PBMCs), taken when the disease was refractory, from a patient treated with antithyroid drugs. The sequence was obtained from a female donor with Graves disease. The CDR3 sequence is CASSEVGSYEQYF. The DNA of the CDR3 is TGTGCCAGCAGTGAAGTGGGCAGTTACGAGCAGTACTTC.